The next 27 T cell receptor beta chains were all read from a single sample in a study of blood T cell repertoires in COVID-19. Produced via immunoSEQ multiplex PCR; TCRdb's table is partial and in-frame only. The data show around 200,000 clones, 70% to 90% seen once. Sequencing was performed on peripheral blood. These receptors were obtained from a man aged 35 to 55 with acute or convalescent COVID-19.

This clone was seen more than once but under ten times. This chain links TRBV5-1 with TRBJ1-2, with 7 bases fitting TRBD1. The CDR3 runs 13 residues. CDR1 and CDR2 (germline): SGHRS, YFSETQ. J lost 4 bases, V lost 3 bases, and 3 bases had no gene match. The CDR3 bases are TGCGCCAGCAGCTCGGGACAGTTCTATGGCTACACCTTC. It encodes CASSSGQFYGYTF.

This clone was observed a single time. The chain combines TRBV6-5 with TRBJ2-7, with D tentatively TRBD1 (5 bases). With 5 bases removed from V and 3 bases from J, the gap between germline ends came to 17 bases. This CDR3 comprises 15 residues. CDR1 is MNHEY, CDR2 SVGAGI, per germline. CDR3 bases: TGTGCCAGCAGTCAAACAACGGACACCTTCTACGAGCAGTACTTC. Protein product: CASSQTTDTFYEQYF.

The gene calls are TRBV27 and TRBJ1-2, with 7 nucleotides matching TRBD1. The junction had 6 bases not matched to a gene; V was cut back by 4 bases and J by 1 base. Per the germline V gene, CDR1 is MNHEY and CDR2 is SMNVEV (reference sequence). The CDR3 length is 15 residues. CDR3 sequence (DNA): TGTGCCAGCAGTTCCCGACAGGGCCTTAACTATGGCTACACCTTC. This sequence encodes CASSSRQGLNYGYTF.

V gene TRBV6-5 combines with J gene TRBJ2-1; 7 bases map to TRBD2. The trim removed 2 bases at V and 6 bases at J, leaving 10 bases unmatched. The length of the CDR3 is 16 residues. Per the germline V gene, CDR1 is MNHEY and CDR2 is SVGAGI. CDR3 protein: CASSYHGGGEGNEQFF. DNA of the CDR3: TGTGCCAGCAGTTACCACGGTGGGGGGGAAGGCAATGAGCAGTTCTTC.

The V and J genes are TRBV9 and TRBJ1-2, with 7 bases aligning to TRBD1. This CDR3 has 17 amino acids. CDR1 and CDR2 from the germline V gene are SGDLS and YYNGEE. V shed 3 bases, J shed 0 bases, and the junction held 11 bases outside the gene matches. The CDR3 coding sequence is TGTGCCAGCAGCGCAGGACCTGACAGGGCCTCTAACTATGGCTACACCTTC. Translating it yields CASSAGPDRASNYGYTF.

The chain links TRBV11-2 to TRBJ2-3; D perhaps matches TRBD2 (5 bases). Per germline, CDR1 SGHAT and CDR2 FQNNGV. V lost 5 bases and J lost 2, with 17 bases in between. CDR3 length: 16 amino acids. The CDR3 bases are TGTGCCAGCAGCACTTGGAGCGGAGCTTACACAGATACGCAGTATTTT. Its translation is CASSTWSGAYTDTQYF.

This clone was detected only a few times. Different DNA sequences within this sample yield the same CDR3. The chain combines TRBV27 with TRBJ2-1; TRBD2 agrees at 7 bases. CDR3 length: 15 residues. Germline CDR1 MNHEY, CDR2 SMNVEV (reference sequence). The J segment lost 0 bases and the V segment lost 6 bases, leaving 5 bases of the junction unmatched. The CDR3 sequence: CASRPGGGSYNEQFF. The CDR3, as DNA: TGTGCCAGCAGACCAGGCGGGGGCTCCTACAATGAGCAGTTCTTC.

This rearrangement joins TRBV6-2 or TRBV6-3 to TRBJ2-5; D remains unclear. The CDR3 spans 14 residues. V lost 0 bases to trimming and J lost 5 bases, with 10 bases between them. Germline lookup yields CDR1 MNHEY and CDR2 SVGEGT. Here the CDR3 DNA reads TGTGCCAGCAGTTACTCTAGTAATCGGGAGACCCAGTACTTC. Translation: CASSYSSNRETQYF.

The chain is built from TRBV3-1 (or the pseudogene TRBV3-2) and TRBJ2-3, with TRBD2 matching 11 bases. This CDR3 comprises 18 residues. Germline V gives CDR1 LGHDT, CDR2 YNNKEL (reference sequence). With 3 bases clipped from V and 0 bases from J, the junction kept 8 bases outside the gene matches. Here the CDR3 reads CASSQGRTSGGSTDTQYF. The CDR3 DNA sequence: TGTGCCAGCAGCCAGGGGAGAACTAGCGGGGGTAGCACAGATACGCAGTATTTT.

This chain links TRBV19 with TRBJ1-5; no reliable D call. The V gene's germline CDR1 is LNHDA and CDR2 SQIVND (reference sequence). Deletions cut 3 bases from V and 7 bases from J, with 13 bases between. CDR3 length: 14 amino acids. As DNA, the CDR3 is TGTGCCAGTAGTATGGAGGGATTTAGGCAGCCCCAGCATTTT. This sequence encodes CASSMEGFRQPQHF.

This clone was seen once. Here the CDR3 reads CASRPYTGGTEAFF. CDR3 bases: TGTGCCAGCAGGCCGTACACAGGGGGCACTGAAGCTTTCTTT. The J gene is TRBJ1-1, the V gene TRBV7-2; 8 bases match TRBD1. The CDR3 extends over 14 amino acids. The germline V gene encodes CDR1 SGHTA and CDR2 FQGNSA. The J segment lost 4 bases and the V segment lost 6 bases, leaving 7 bases of the junction unmatched.

The chain combines TRBV30 with TRBJ1-6; 9 nucleotides match TRBD1. The CDR3 extends over 17 amino acids. Unmatched junction bases numbered 14, after V lost 0 bases and J lost 11 bases. The germline gives CDR1 GTSNPN, CDR2 SVGIG (reference sequence). Here the CDR3 reads CAWSVQRFGTGLPPLHF. CDR3 nucleotide sequence: TGTGCCTGGAGTGTACAGCGGTTCGGGACAGGGCTTCCACCCCTCCACTTT. The full variable domain, completed using reference TRBV30 and TRBJ1-6, is SQTIHQWPATLVQPVGSPLSLECTVEGTSNPNLYWYRQAAGRGLQLLFYSVGIGQISSEVPQNLSASRPQDRQFILSSKKLLLSDSGFYLCAWSVQRFGTGLPPLHFGNGTRLTVT.

This chain links TRBV4-1 with TRBJ1-5; 8 bases map to TRBD1. Germline loops: CDR1 MGHRA, CDR2 YSYEKL. With V trimmed by 0 bases and J by 2 bases, 6 bases remained unmatched. The CDR3 totals 17 residues. As DNA, the CDR3 is TGCGCCAGCAGCCAAGATGGACAGGGAAGGGGCAATCAGCCCCAGCATTTT. Amino acid sequence: CASSQDGQGRGNQPQHF.

The chain has TRBV29-1 and TRBJ1-1; TRBD1 is a possible D gene (5 bases). Germline CDR1 is SQVTM and CDR2 is ANQGSEA. The V end was cut by 4 bases, the J end by 0 bases, with 12 bases between. CDR3 length: 14 amino acids. The CDR3 spells CSVVRSDMNTEAFF. The CDR3 nucleotides read TGCAGCGTTGTCAGGTCGGACATGAACACTGAAGCTTTCTTT.

The genes are TRBV7-2 and TRBJ2-5, with D maybe TRBD1 (6 bases). CDR3 length equals 15 residues. CDR1 is SGHTA, CDR2 FQGNSA, per germline. Trimming took 7 bases from V and 4 from J, leaving 19 bases between them. In nucleotides, the CDR3 is TGTGCCAGCACCCCCACGGGACAACCTGGAGAGACCCAGTACTTC. It codes for CASTPTGQPGETQYF. Using reference TRBV7-2 and TRBJ2-5 for the parts outside the CDR3, the full variable domain is GAGVSQSPSNKVTEKGKDVELRCDPISGHTALYWYRQSLGQGLEFLIYFQGNSAPDKSGLPSDRFSAERTGGSVSTLTIQRTQQEDSAVYLCASTPTGQPGETQYFGPGTRLLVL.

In its sample, this clone was seen once. J is TRBJ1-1 and V is TRBV6-5; 7 nucleotides line up with TRBD1. The V gene's germline CDR1 is MNHEY and CDR2 SVGAGI. There are 13 residues in the CDR3. V was pared by 5 bases and J by 4 bases, with 4 bases of the junction left unmatched. The CDR3 bases are TGTGCCAGCAGTACCTACAGGGGCACTGAAGCTTTCTTT. It specifies CASSTYRGTEAFF.

The V and J genes are TRBV4-2 and TRBJ2-7, with 14 bases aligning to TRBD2. This CDR3 has 17 residues. Germline loops: CDR1 LGHNA, CDR2 YNFKEQ. J was trimmed by 0 bases and V by 3 bases; bases with no gene match: 4. The CDR3 nucleotides are TGTGCCAGCAGCCACCTCGGGACTAGCGGGAGCTCCTACGAGCAGTACTTC. Amino acid sequence: CASSHLGTSGSSYEQYF.

The chain joins TRBV28 to TRBJ1-2; D is undetermined. The V end was cut by 7 bases, the J end by 3 bases, with 6 bases between. Germline V gives CDR1 MDHEN, CDR2 SYDVKM. The CDR3 spans 11 residues. The CDR3 reads CASTNYYGYTF. DNA for the CDR3: TGTGCCAGCACCAATTACTATGGCTACACCTTC.

The gene calls are TRBV7-9 and TRBJ2-4; perhaps TRBD1 as D (6 bases). Germline CDR1 reads SEHNR; CDR2 reads FQNEAQ (reference sequence). Trimming removed 3 bases at V and 0 bases at J, with 12 bases between. The CDR3 sequence is 16 residues long. CDR3 amino acids: CASSFPTGPAKNIQYF. The CDR3 DNA reads TGTGCCAGCAGCTTCCCCACAGGGCCAGCCAAAAACATTCAGTACTTC.

V and J are TRBV6-2 or TRBV6-3 and TRBJ2-7; 9 nucleotides align to TRBD2. Trimming removed 2 bases from V and 3 bases from J; junction bases left unmatched: 8. CDR3 size: 16 residues. The germline V gene encodes CDR1 MNHEY and CDR2 SVGEGT. CDR3 DNA: TGTGCCAGCAGTTACCTCCTAGCGGGGAATGACTACGAGCAGTACTTC. Encoded protein: CASSYLLAGNDYEQYF.

V is TRBV27 and J is TRBJ2-5, with a possible D match to TRBD2 (5 bases). CDR3 length: 14 residues. Trimming shortened V by 3 bases and J by 5 bases, and 13 bases separated the two germline ends. Germline loops: CDR1 MNHEY, CDR2 SMNVEV (reference sequence). CDR3 sequence (DNA): TGTGCCAGCAGTTTTTTAGGGTCGGGGGAGACCCAGTACTTC. Protein sequence: CASSFLGSGETQYF.

J is TRBJ1-1 and V is TRBV6-2 or TRBV6-3; D unclear. Trimming pared 2 bases from V and 8 bases from J, leaving 15 bases between. Germline-derived CDR1 and CDR2 are MNHEY and SVGEGT. CDR3 length: 14 amino acids. The CDR3 here is CASSYPVSGREAFF. As DNA, the CDR3 is TGTGCCAGCAGTTACCCCGTATCCGGCAGGGAAGCTTTCTTT.

This clone was picked up one time. The CDR3 nucleotides read TGTGCCAGCAGCCTATCAACAGGGAGTGGCGGGGAGCTGTTTTTT. This codes for CASSLSTGSGGELFF. V and J are TRBV11-2 and TRBJ2-2; the D gene is possibly TRBD1 (6 bases). CDR1 is SGHAT and CDR2 is FQNNGV in the germline V gene. The V and J ends lost 5 bases and 7 bases respectively, with 17 bases between them. The CDR3 loop spans 15 amino acids.

The rearrangement uses TRBV3-1 (or the pseudogene TRBV3-2) and TRBJ2-1; 8 bases are a match to TRBD2. The CDR3 contains 13 residues. Germline assignment: CDR1 LGHDT and CDR2 YNNKEL (reference sequence). V lost 0 bases and J lost 13; bases outside the gene matches: 5. CDR3 residues: CASSQEGLGDQFF. CDR3 in DNA: TGTGCCAGCAGCCAAGAGGGACTAGGGGATCAGTTCTTC.

V is TRBV7-2 and J is TRBJ2-5; 10 bases align to TRBD2. Germline V gene lookup returns CDR1 SGHTA and CDR2 FQGNSA. This CDR3 has 16 amino acids. V lost 5 bases to trimming and J lost 4 bases; unmatched junction nucleotides: 10. The CDR3 sequence is CASSKGLAGGRETQYF. CDR3 bases: TGTGCCAGCAGCAAAGGGTTAGCGGGAGGACGAGAGACCCAGTACTTC.

The chain carries TRBV28 and TRBJ2-1; D remains unclear. Trimming cost V 7 bases and J 6 bases, with 28 bases left between them. CDR1 and CDR2 from the germline V gene are MDHEN and SYDVKM. The CDR3 is made up of 18 amino acids. CDR3 loop: CASTPHYGVEPAGNEQFF. For the CDR3, the DNA is TGTGCCAGCACCCCCCACTACGGCGTAGAACCGGCTGGCAATGAGCAGTTCTTC.

Details on this clone: The sample has other DNA sequences that encode this CDR3 too. The genes are TRBV19 and TRBJ2-2; no clear D gene. CDR3 size: 13 residues. CDR1 is LNHDA, CDR2 SQIVND, per germline (reference sequence). Trimming took 3 bases from V and 5 from J, leaving 7 bases between them. The chain's CDR3 is CASSIPLTGELFF. In nucleotides, the CDR3 is TGTGCCAGTAGTATCCCACTAACCGGGGAGCTGTTTTTT.